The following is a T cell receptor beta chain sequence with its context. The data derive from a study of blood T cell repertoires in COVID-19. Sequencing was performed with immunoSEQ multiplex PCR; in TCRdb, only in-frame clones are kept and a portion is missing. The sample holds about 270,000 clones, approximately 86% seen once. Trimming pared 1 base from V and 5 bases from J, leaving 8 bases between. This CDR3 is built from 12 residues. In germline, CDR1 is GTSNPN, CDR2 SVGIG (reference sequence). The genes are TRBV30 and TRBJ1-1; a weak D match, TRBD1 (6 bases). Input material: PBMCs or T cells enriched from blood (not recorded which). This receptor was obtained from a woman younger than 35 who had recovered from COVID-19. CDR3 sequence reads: CAWSGGRTEAFF. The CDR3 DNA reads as TGTGCCTGGAGTGGGGGGCGGACTGAAGCTTTCTTT.